The rows below give T cell receptor beta chains drawn from one sample of a study of blood T cell repertoires in COVID-19. This table comes from immunoSEQ multiplex PCR, and its TCRdb copy is limited to in-frame clones, with some not included. Of approximately 71,000 clones in the sample, roughly 87% were seen once. Input material: peripheral blood. These receptors all come from a woman older than 75 with acute or convalescent COVID-19. CDR3s include the opening cysteine and the closing phenylalanine or tryptophan. Each record gives: V gene, D gene, clone size, J gene, CDR3 DNA, CDR3 protein. A D gene is named only where the DNA matches it firmly. Clone size, where shown, is once, few, many, or a class for clones that have expanded.

TRBV11-1,TRBD2,.,TRBJ2-5,TGTGCCAGCAGCGCCCTAGCGGGAGTGCGGGAGACCCAGTACTTC,CASSALAGVRETQYF
TRBV10-3,TRBD2,.,TRBJ2-1,TGTGCCATCAGCCCTAGCGGGGTTAACAATGAGCAGTTCTTC,CAISPSGVNNEQFF
TRBV29-1,.,.,TRBJ2-2,TGCAGCGTTGAAATAGTAAACACCGGGGAGCTGTTTTTT,CSVEIVNTGELFF
TRBV4-3,TRBD2,.,TRBJ2-7,TGCGCCAGCAGCCAAGAGATAGCGGGAGGGCCCTACGAGCAGTACTTC,CASSQEIAGGPYEQYF
TRBV29-1,.,.,TRBJ2-1,TGCAGCGCTGGCTACAGGGTGCCTGAGCAGTTCTTC,CSAGYRVPEQFF
TRBV6-1,TRBD2,.,TRBJ2-5,TGTGCCAGCAGTGAAGCGCTTCGGGGATGGGGGGGAGAGACCCAGTACTTC,CASSEALRGWGGETQYF
TRBV5-6,TRBD1,.,TRBJ2-7,TGTGCCAGCAGCCTAGATGGACAGGGCTACTACGAGCAGTACTTC,CASSLDGQGYYEQYF
TRBV10-3,.,.,TRBJ2-1,TGTGCCATCAGGGACATGGCCTACAATGAGCAGTTCTTC,CAIRDMAYNEQFF
TRBV19,.,.,TRBJ2-1,TGTGCCAGTAGTATCGTCAGGCCAAGTGAGCAGTTCTTC,CASSIVRPSEQFF
TRBV29-1,TRBD2,.,TRBJ2-1,TGCAGCGTTGTGCGCCAACAATTAAGACTAGCGGGAGATGAGGAGCAGTTCTTC,CSVVRQQLRLAGDEEQFF
TRBV6-2/TRBV6-3,TRBD1,.,TRBJ2-7,TGTGCCAGCAGTAACAGGGGGCAATTCTACGAGCAGTACTTC,CASSNRGQFYEQYF
TRBV14,.,once,TRBJ1-2,TGTGCCAGCAGGAAACAGGGCATGGAGGGCTACACCTTC,CASRKQGMEGYTF
TRBV18,TRBD2,.,TRBJ2-1,TGTGCCAGCTCAAGCTTCGGACTAGCGGGAGTTAATGAGCAGTTCTTC,CASSSFGLAGVNEQFF
TRBV3-1/TRBV3-2,TRBD2,once,TRBJ2-7,TGTGCCAGCAGCCAAGATGGGGCTAGCGGGAGCTACGAGCAGTACTTC,CASSQDGASGSYEQYF
TRBV29-1,.,.,TRBJ1-2,TGCAGCGTTCGCCTGGAGTCAGACTATGGCTACACCTTC,CSVRLESDYGYTF
TRBV24-1,TRBD2,.,TRBJ2-2,TGTGCCACCAGTGCCCTGGAGCGGGAGGCCGGGGAGCTGTTTTTT,CATSALEREAGELFF
TRBV6-2/TRBV6-3,TRBD2,.,TRBJ2-5,TGTGCCAGCAGTTATTTCCTCGGACTAGCGGATTCACAAGAGACCCAGTACTTC,CASSYFLGLADSQETQYF
TRBV3-1/TRBV3-2,.,.,TRBJ2-3,TGTGCCAGCAGCCAAGATCCCCCGAGCACAGATACGCAGTATTTT,CASSQDPPSTDTQYF
TRBV28,TRBD1,once,TRBJ2-5,TGTGCCAGCAACCCGGGACAGCAACGGCAAGAGACCCAGTACTTC,CASNPGQQRQETQYF
TRBV6-6,.,.,TRBJ2-7,TGTGCCAGCAGTTACGGTCGAGGCGAGCAGTACTTC,CASSYGRGEQYF
TRBV9,TRBD1,.,TRBJ1-2,TGTGCCAGCAGCGTATGGGACAGAGTTATCTATGGCTACACCTTC,CASSVWDRVIYGYTF
TRBV30,TRBD1,.,TRBJ1-5,TGTGCCTGGAGCCAGGGACAGGGGAATCAGCCCCAGCATTTT,CAWSQGQGNQPQHF
TRBV7-6,TRBD2,.,TRBJ2-3,TGTGCCAGCAGCGCTCTCTCTGGGGCGCGGGGACTAGTTTTTACGCAGTATTTT,CASSALSGARGLVFTQYF